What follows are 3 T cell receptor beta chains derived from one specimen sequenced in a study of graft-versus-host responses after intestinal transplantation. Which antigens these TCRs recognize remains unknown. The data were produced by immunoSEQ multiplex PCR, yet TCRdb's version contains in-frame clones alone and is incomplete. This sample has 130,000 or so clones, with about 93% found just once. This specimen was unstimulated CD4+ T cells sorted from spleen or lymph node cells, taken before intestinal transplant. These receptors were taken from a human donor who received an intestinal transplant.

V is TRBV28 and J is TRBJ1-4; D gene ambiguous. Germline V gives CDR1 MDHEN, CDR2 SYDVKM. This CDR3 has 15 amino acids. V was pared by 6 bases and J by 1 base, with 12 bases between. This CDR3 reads CASRPPRITNEKLFF. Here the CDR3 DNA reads TGTGCCAGCAGACCTCCCCGGATAACTAATGAAAAACTGTTTTTT.

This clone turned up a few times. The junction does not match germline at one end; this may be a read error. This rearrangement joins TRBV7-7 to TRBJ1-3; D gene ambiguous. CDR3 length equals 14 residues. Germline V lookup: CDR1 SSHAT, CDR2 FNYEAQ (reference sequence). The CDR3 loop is CASSQSPYSGTIYF. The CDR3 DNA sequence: TGTGCTAGCAGCCAAAGCCCATACAGCGGCACCATATATTTT.

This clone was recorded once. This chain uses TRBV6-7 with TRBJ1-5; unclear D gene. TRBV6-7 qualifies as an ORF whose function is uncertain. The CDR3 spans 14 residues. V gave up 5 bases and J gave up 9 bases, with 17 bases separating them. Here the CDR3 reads CASSRPTRSRPQHF. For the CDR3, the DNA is TGTGCCAGCAGTCGACCTACGAGGTCGCGGCCCCAGCATTTT.